The TCR beta chain under discussion was sequenced for a study of shared clonotypes between healthy human individuals. TCRdb keeps only in-frame clones here, not all; method: immunoSEQ multiplex PCR. The table lists over a million clones, around three quarters of them singletons. Per the germline V gene, CDR1 is SGHDT and CDR2 is YYEEEE. The CDR3 is 15 residues long. V was pared by 4 bases and J by 3 bases, with 6 bases of the junction left unmatched. The rearrangement joins TRBV5-6 to TRBJ2-2; 7 bases agree with TRBD2. The sample taken for sequencing was memory CD4+ T cells from PBMCs. The subset was: CD45RA-negative fraction. The sequence was collected from a man younger than 30 in good health. Some clones in this sample may be carry-over from other donors' samples. This CDR3 is CASSHSGRDTGELFF. CDR3 coding DNA: TGTGCCAGCAGCCATTCGGGGAGGGACACCGGGGAGCTGTTTTTT.